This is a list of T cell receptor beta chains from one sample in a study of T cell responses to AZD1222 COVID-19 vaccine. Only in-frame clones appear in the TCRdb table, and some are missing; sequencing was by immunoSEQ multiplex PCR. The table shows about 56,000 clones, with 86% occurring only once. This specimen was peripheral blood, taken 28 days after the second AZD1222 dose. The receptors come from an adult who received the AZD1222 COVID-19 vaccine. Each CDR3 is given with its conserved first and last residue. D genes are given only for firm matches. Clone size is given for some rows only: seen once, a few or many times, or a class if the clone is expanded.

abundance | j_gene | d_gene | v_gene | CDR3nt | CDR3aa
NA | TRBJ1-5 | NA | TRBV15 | TGTGCCACCAGCAGAGATCGAGGGGAACAGCCCCAGCATTTT | CATSRDRGEQPQHF
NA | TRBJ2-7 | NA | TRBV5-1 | TGCGCCAGCAGCTTAGATAGGCCAAAGGACAGATACGAGCAGTACTTC | CASSLDRPKDRYEQYF
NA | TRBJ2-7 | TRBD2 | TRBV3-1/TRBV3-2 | TGTGCCAGCAGCCAAGATCTAGCGGGAGGTTTCTACGAGCAGTACTTC | CASSQDLAGGFYEQYF
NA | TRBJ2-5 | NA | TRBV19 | TGTGCCAGTAGAAGGGCAGGGAATGCGGAGACCCAGTACTTC | CASRRAGNAETQYF
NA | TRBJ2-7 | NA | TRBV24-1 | TGTGCCACCAGTGATCCAAGGACCCGAGACGGGCAGTACTTC | CATSDPRTRDGQYF
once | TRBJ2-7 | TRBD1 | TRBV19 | TGTGCCAGTAGTTCGCGCAGGGGGAGCCCCTACGAGCAGTACTTC | CASSSRRGSPYEQYF
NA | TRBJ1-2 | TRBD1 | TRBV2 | TGTGCCAGCAGTGAAAGGGGGCAGGGAGGTGGCTACACCTTC | CASSERGQGGGYTF
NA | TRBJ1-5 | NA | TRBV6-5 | TGTGCCAGCAGTTCATTAAGCTCCGCCAATCAGCCCCAGCATTTT | CASSSLSSANQPQHF
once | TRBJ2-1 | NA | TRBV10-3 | TGTGCCATCAGTGTGGAACTCCCCAATGAGCAGTTCTTC | CAISVELPNEQFF
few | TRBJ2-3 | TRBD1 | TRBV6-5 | TGTGCCAGCAAACCGACAGGGTCGGATACGCAGTATTTT | CASKPTGSDTQYF
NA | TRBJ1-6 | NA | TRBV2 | TGTGCCAGTACCACAGGGAACTATAATTCACCCCTCCACTTT | CASTTGNYNSPLHF
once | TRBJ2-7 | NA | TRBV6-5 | TGTGCCAGCAAGGGTGGCGGAACCTACGAGCAGTACTTC | CASKGGGTYEQYF
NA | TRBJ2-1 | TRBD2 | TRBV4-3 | TGCGCCAGCAGCGGGACTAGAAAGTACAATGAGCAGTTCTTC | CASSGTRKYNEQFF
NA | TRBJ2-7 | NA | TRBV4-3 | TGCGCCAGCAGCAGGGAGGCTCTTTCCTACGAGCAGTACTTC | CASSREALSYEQYF
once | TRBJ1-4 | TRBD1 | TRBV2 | TGTGCCAGCAGTGCGTGGACAGGGTCGAATGAAAAACTGTTTTTT | CASSAWTGSNEKLFF
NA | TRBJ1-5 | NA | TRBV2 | TGTGCCAGCAGTGTTTCTAGGCCCGATCAGCCCCAGCATTTT | CASSVSRPDQPQHF
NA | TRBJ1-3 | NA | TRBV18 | TGTGCCAGCTCACCCATAGACGGCTTCTCTGGAAACACCATATATTTT | CASSPIDGFSGNTIYF
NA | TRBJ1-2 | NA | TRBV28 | TGTGCCAGCACCAACAGGGACGGAGGCTACACCTTC | CASTNRDGGYTF
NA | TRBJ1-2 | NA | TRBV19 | TGTGCCAGTAGTCCTACCGGGGTCGGGGGCTACACCTTC | CASSPTGVGGYTF
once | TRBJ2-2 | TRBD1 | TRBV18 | TGTGCCAGCTCTGCAGGGGGCACCGGGGAGCTGTTTTTT | CASSAGGTGELFF
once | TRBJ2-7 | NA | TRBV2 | TGTGCCAGCAGTGAAACCGGACAAACCTACGAGCAGTACTTC | CASSETGQTYEQYF
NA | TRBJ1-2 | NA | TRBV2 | TGTGCCAGCAGTCCTCGGGGACATTCTAACTATGGCTACACCTTC | CASSPRGHSNYGYTF
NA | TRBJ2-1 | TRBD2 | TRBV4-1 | TGCGCCAGCAGCCAAGATGTAGGGTATAGCGGGAGGAGATACAATGAGCAGTTCTTC | CASSQDVGYSGRRYNEQFF
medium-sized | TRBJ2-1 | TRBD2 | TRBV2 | TGTGCCAGCAGTGAATGGACTAGCGGCCTCTACAATGAGCAGTTCTTC | CASSEWTSGLYNEQFF